This TCR beta chain stems from a study of healthy donors' naive CD4 and CD8 T cells. Study-level findings and limits: Homeostatic proliferation of naive T cells was not examined as a bias source.

About this clonotype: Its antigen is not identified.

TCR libraries were built from 450 to 650 ng of total RNA by linear amplification. TCRdb reanalysed the reads using MiXCR and keeps one entry per CDR3 protein. This sample yields around 200,000 distinct CDR3 sequences, of which around 80% are seen a single time; roughly 2.3% belongs to the top ten. Sequenced sample: naive CD4+ and CD8+ T cells sorted from blood, pooled from several donors. The receptor comes from a pool of human donors in good health; the sample pools cells from several healthy donors.

The CDR3 coding sequence is TGTGCCAGCAGTTACCGGGCCTTAACCTATGGCTACACCTTC. Protein: CASSYRALTYGYTF. The rearrangement uses TRBV6-5 and TRBJ1-2; no reliable D call. The CDR3 has 14 amino acids. Germline assignment: CDR1 MNHEY and CDR2 SVGAGI. V lost 2 bases and J lost 4, with 11 bases in between.